Below are 31 T cell receptor beta chains sequenced from a single sample in a study of cytotoxic CD8 clonotypes in ibrutinib-treated CLL. TCRdb keeps only in-frame clones here, not all; method: immunoSEQ multiplex PCR. The sample includes 150,000 to 200,000 clones, nearly 90% of them seen just once. Sequences were derived from PBMCs, sampled at disease progression, from a patient treated with ibrutinib. These receptors originate from a human donor with chronic lymphocytic leukemia.

V usage is TRBV18 and J usage is TRBJ2-6; no reliable D call. CDR3 length: 17 residues. The V end lost 4 bases, the J end lost 0 bases, and 13 bases lay between the germline ends. Germline-derived CDR1 and CDR2 are KGHSH and LQKENI. The CDR3 is CASSLNGPISGANVLTF. DNA of the CDR3: TGTGCCAGCTCACTCAACGGACCGATCTCTGGGGCCAACGTCCTGACTTTC.

This clone was detected once. The V call is TRBV9, the J call TRBJ2-3; 13 bases map to TRBD2. Trimming removed 4 bases from V and 4 bases from J; junction bases left unmatched: 9. CDR3 length: 17 amino acids. The V gene's germline CDR1 is SGDLS and CDR2 YYNGEE. CDR3 sequence reads: CASSLLRTSGSSDTQYF. The CDR3 DNA reads TGTGCCAGCAGCCTACTAAGGACTAGCGGGAGTTCAGATACGCAGTATTTT.

CDR3 nucleotides: TGTGCCAGCAGGGCCGGGACAGGGGAAAATCAGCCCCAGCATTTT. Its protein product is CASRAGTGENQPQHF. V usage is TRBV6-5 and J usage is TRBJ1-5; 10 bases line up with TRBD1. The V segment lost 6 bases and the J segment 4 bases; nucleotides outside the gene matches: 6. Germline V CDR1 and CDR2: MNHEY, SVGAGI. CDR3 length: 15 amino acids.

V is TRBV19 and J is TRBJ1-3; D uncertain. Germline V gene lookup returns CDR1 LNHDA and CDR2 SQIVND (reference sequence). CDR3 size: 14 residues. V was clipped by 5 bases and J by 2 bases, with 10 bases between them. CDR3 sequence reads: CASSDPGTGNTIYF. CDR3 nucleotides: TGTGCCAGTAGTGATCCGGGGACTGGAAACACCATATATTTT.

The chain uses TRBV11-2 and TRBJ1-2; TRBD1 matches 7 bases. The CDR3 extends over 16 amino acids. Germline CDR1 reads SGHAT; CDR2 reads FQNNGV. Germline trimming cut 5 bases from V and 1 base from J; bases unmatched to any gene: 10. Here the CDR3 DNA reads TGTGCCAGCAGCCCAGTCGGACAGGACTATAACTATGGCTACACCTTC. Amino acid sequence: CASSPVGQDYNYGYTF. The full variable domain, with the rest looked up from reference TRBV11-2 and TRBJ1-2, is EAGVAQSPRYKIIEKRQSVAFWCNPISGHATLYWYQQILGQGPKLLIQFQNNGVVDDSQLPKDRFSAERLKGVDSTLKIQPAKLEDSAVYLCASSPVGQDYNYGYTFGSGTRLTVV.

CDR3 sequence reads: CASSLGTETWSNYGYTF. The CDR3 DNA sequence: TGTGCCAGCAGCTTAGGGACAGAAACTTGGTCTAACTATGGCTACACCTTC. V is TRBV11-2 and J is TRBJ1-2, with D possibly being TRBD1 (6 bases). In germline, CDR1 is SGHAT, CDR2 FQNNGV. Trimming pared 1 base from V and 0 bases from J, leaving 15 bases between. This CDR3 is 17 amino acids long.

V is TRBV27 and J is TRBJ1-3; D remains ambiguous. V dropped 3 bases and J dropped 4 bases, with 10 bases sitting between them. The germline V gene encodes CDR1 MNHEY and CDR2 SMNVEV (reference sequence). This CDR3 region has 14 residues. DNA for the CDR3: TGTGCCAGCAGTTTTGATAGGTCCGGAAACACCATATATTTT. It yields the protein CASSFDRSGNTIYF.

This chain joins TRBV5-1 and TRBJ2-3; D call uncertain. Germline loops: CDR1 SGHRS, CDR2 YFSETQ. This CDR3 spans 14 amino acids. V gave up 0 bases and J gave up 3 bases, with 8 bases separating them. CDR3 sequence: CASSLEARTDTQYF. In DNA, the CDR3 is TGCGCCAGCAGCTTGGAGGCCAGGACAGATACGCAGTATTTT.

The rearrangement uses TRBV4-1 and TRBJ1-1; D call uncertain. The CDR3 length is 14 residues. Deletions cut 0 bases from V and 5 bases from J, with 10 bases between. The germline gives CDR1 MGHRA, CDR2 YSYEKL. The CDR3 DNA sequence: TGCGCCAGCAGCCAAGAGCCGGGGAAGACTGAAGCTTTCTTT. It encodes CASSQEPGKTEAFF.

This chain joins TRBV5-1 and TRBJ2-2; D uncertain. The V gene lost 0 bases and the J gene lost 4 bases, with 4 bases spanning the gap. CDR1 and CDR2 (germline): SGHRS, YFSETQ. The length of the CDR3 is 13 residues. CDR3 DNA sequence: TGCGCCAGCAGCTTGGCCGGCACCGGGGAGCTGTTTTTT. Its translation: CASSLAGTGELFF.

This clone came up a few times. The V and J genes are TRBV28 and TRBJ1-5, with TRBD1 matching over 10 bases. Losses at the gene ends were 3 bases for V and 7 bases for J; bases not matched to a gene: 6. This CDR3 has 15 residues. The germline CDR1 and CDR2 sequences are MDHEN and SYDVKM. The DNA for the CDR3 is TGTGCCAGCAGTTTTGGGGACAGGGGTCAGCAGCCCCAGCATTTT. Translated, it gives CASSFGDRGQQPQHF.

The genes are TRBV5-1 and TRBJ1-1; 7 positions match TRBD1. CDR1 SGHRS and CDR2 YFSETQ come from the germline V gene. The trim removed 4 bases at V and 3 bases at J, leaving 6 bases unmatched. The CDR3 spans 14 residues. CDR3: CASSAGQFDTEAFF. The CDR3 DNA reads as TGCGCCAGCAGCGCGGGACAGTTCGACACTGAAGCTTTCTTT.

The table lists this clone with a few counts. The gene calls are TRBV5-5 and TRBJ1-2; TRBD1 agrees at 10 bases. Germline V gene data show CDR1 as SGHKS and CDR2 as YYEKEE (reference sequence). The CDR3 runs 17 residues. V was pared by 6 bases and J by 4 bases, with 15 bases of the junction left unmatched. The CDR3 nucleotides are TGTGCCAGCACCCCGGGGTGGTCGGGACAGGGGATCTATGGCTACACCTTC. Translation: CASTPGWSGQGIYGYTF.

The chain is built from TRBV5-1 and TRBJ2-3; TRBD2 aligns across 9 bases. The CDR3 totals 14 residues. Trimming removed 4 bases from V and 6 bases from J; junction bases left unmatched: 6. Germline lookup yields CDR1 SGHRS and CDR2 YFSETQ. The DNA of the CDR3 is TGCGCCAGCAGCGCGACCGGGACTAGCGATACGCAGTATTTT. It translates to CASSATGTSDTQYF.

The genes are TRBV18 and TRBJ2-2; 10 nucleotides match TRBD2. The CDR3 covers 19 residues. Trimming took 3 bases from V and 3 from J; bases not matched to a gene: 13. Per germline, CDR1 KGHSH and CDR2 LQKENI. CDR3 protein: CASSPRRTLAGTHTGELFF. The CDR3 region has the DNA TGTGCCAGCTCACCGCGCCGGACACTAGCGGGAACGCACACCGGGGAGCTGTTTTTT.

CDR3 residues: CASRATLAGGYEQYF. CDR3 in DNA: TGTGCCAGCAGAGCCACCCTAGCGGGAGGGTACGAGCAGTACTTC. V usage is TRBV2 and J usage is TRBJ2-7, with 12 nucleotides matching TRBD2. The V gene's germline CDR1 is SNHLY and CDR2 FYNNEI. The CDR3 is made up of 15 amino acids. The ends lost 6 bases at V and 4 bases at J; junction bases unmatched: 7.

This CDR3 reads CASSRISSSETYEQYF. The CDR3 coding sequence is TGCGCCAGCAGCCGAATTAGCTCAAGCGAGACCTACGAGCAGTACTTC. The V call is TRBV4-1, the J call TRBJ2-7, with unresolved D. Trimming took 4 bases from V and 2 from J, leaving 18 bases between them. Germline lookup yields CDR1 MGHRA and CDR2 YSYEKL. The CDR3 runs to 16 residues.

The V and J genes are TRBV5-1 and TRBJ2-2, with D perhaps being TRBD1 or TRBD2 (6 bases each). The CDR3 length is 15 residues. The ends were cut back, 2 bases at V and 4 bases at J, with 12 bases in the middle. Germline CDR1 and CDR2: SGHRS and YFSETQ. CDR3 region: CASSFGGRATGELFF. The CDR3 DNA reads as TGCGCCAGCAGCTTTGGGGGGCGAGCCACCGGGGAGCTGTTTTTT.

The V gene is TRBV7-7, the J gene TRBJ2-1; D is uncertain. CDR1 is SSHAT, CDR2 FNYEAQ, per germline (reference sequence). This CDR3 region has 15 residues. The V end lost 0 bases, the J end lost 11 bases, and 17 bases lay between the germline ends. CDR3 nucleotide sequence: TGTGCCAGCAGCTTAGCGCACGACCTTTTTGGGAAGCAGTTCTTC. This encodes CASSLAHDLFGKQFF.

As for this clone: Other DNA sequences in the same sample also yield this CDR3. The CDR3 DNA reads as TGTGCCAGCAGCTTAGGACAGGCTGACACTGAAGCTTTCTTT. Translated, it gives CASSLGQADTEAFF. The chain couples TRBV7-9 to TRBJ1-1; D may be TRBD1 (6 bases). Trimming removed 1 base from V and 3 bases from J, with 9 bases in between. The V gene's germline CDR1 is SEHNR and CDR2 FQNEAQ (reference sequence). The CDR3 loop spans 14 amino acids.

This clone was observed a single time. The rearrangement joins TRBV15 to TRBJ2-5, with 7 bases that match TRBD2. This CDR3 contains 16 residues. V shed 1 base, J shed 0 bases, and the junction held 5 bases outside the gene matches. Looked up from germline, CDR1 is LNHNV and CDR2 is YYDKDF (reference sequence). The CDR3 loop is CATSRVLAAYQETQYF. The DNA of the CDR3 is TGTGCCACCAGCAGAGTCCTAGCGGCCTACCAAGAGACCCAGTACTTC.

The gene calls are TRBV30 and TRBJ2-1; D gene unclear. CDR1 is GTSNPN and CDR2 is SVGIG in the germline V gene (reference sequence). The CDR3 totals 14 residues. V was cut by 0 bases and J by 4 bases, with 10 bases left in between. The CDR3 DNA follows: TGTGCCTGGAGTGTACGCTTGAAGTACAATGAGCAGTTCTTC. Its translation is CAWSVRLKYNEQFF.

V gene TRBV10-3 combines with J gene TRBJ1-4; 8 positions agree with TRBD1. The CDR3 has 13 amino acids. V trimming: 9 bases; J trimming: 2 bases; junction bases outside the gene matches: 2. The germline V gene encodes CDR1 ENHRY and CDR2 SYGVKD. This chain's CDR3 is CAIRTGTNEKLFF. CDR3 in DNA: TGTGCCATAAGGACAGGGACTAATGAAAAACTGTTTTTT.

The chain combines TRBV2 with TRBJ1-4, with D perhaps TRBD1 (6 bases). The CDR3 loop spans 16 amino acids. CDR1 is SNHLY, CDR2 FYNNEI, per germline. V was trimmed by 6 bases and J by 2 bases, leaving 16 bases between them. CDR3 loop: CASRGRGGVTNEKLFF. The CDR3, as DNA: TGTGCCAGCAGAGGTAGGGGGGGCGTCACTAATGAAAAACTGTTTTTT.

V usage is TRBV5-4 and J usage is TRBJ1-1; 7 bases are a match to TRBD1. The CDR3 sequence is 15 residues long. The V segment lost 5 bases and the J segment 3 bases; nucleotides outside the gene matches: 10. Per germline, CDR1 SGHNT and CDR2 YYREEE (reference sequence). The CDR3 sequence is CASSFFDRAHTEAFF. The CDR3 coding sequence is TGTGCCAGCAGTTTTTTCGACAGGGCCCACACTGAAGCTTTCTTT.

This rearrangement joins TRBV6-5 to TRBJ2-5; tentative D call: TRBD1 (5 bases). Germline assignment: CDR1 MNHEY and CDR2 SVGAGI. CDR3 size: 16 residues. Trimming stripped 2 bases from V and 7 bases from J, with 20 bases between. CDR3: CASSYGRIWGRVTQYF. Written as DNA, the CDR3 is TGTGCCAGCAGTTACGGTCGGATTTGGGGCCGAGTGACCCAGTACTTC.

This chain uses TRBV4-3 with TRBJ1-1, with D possibly being TRBD1 (6 bases). With 0 bases removed from V and 7 bases from J, the gap between germline ends came to 12 bases. The CDR3 runs 14 residues. Germline loops: CDR1 LGHNA, CDR2 YSLEER. The CDR3 spells CASSQDLGGYEAFF. The CDR3 DNA sequence: TGCGCCAGCAGCCAAGATTTGGGGGGCTATGAAGCTTTCTTT.

V usage is TRBV19 and J usage is TRBJ1-5; D call uncertain. V gave up 2 bases and J gave up 4 bases, with 12 bases separating them. The CDR3 is 15 amino acids. Germline CDR1 and CDR2: LNHDA and SQIVND (reference sequence). CDR3 residues: CASSIYNSGNQPQHF. In nucleotides, the CDR3 is TGTGCCAGTAGTATATATAACTCGGGAAATCAGCCCCAGCATTTT.

The rearrangement links TRBV5-1 to TRBJ2-2; the D is unclear. The CDR3 consists of 16 residues. The germline CDR1 and CDR2 sequences are SGHRS and YFSETQ. V was cut by 4 bases and J by 0 bases, with 13 bases left in between. DNA for the CDR3: TGCGCCAGCAGCAAGCCCAGTGTATCGAACACCGGGGAGCTGTTTTTT. Translated, it gives CASSKPSVSNTGELFF.

This clone was found many times. The DNA of the CDR3 is TGTGCCAGCAGTGGCCAGACAGGGGACGAGCAGTACTTC. Translated: CASSGQTGDEQYF. V and J are TRBV2 and TRBJ2-7; TRBD1 matches at 8 bases. The CDR3 extends over 13 amino acids. Germline CDR1 and CDR2: SNHLY and FYNNEI. The V and J ends lost 4 bases and 5 bases, in that order; junction bases with no gene match: 4.

V usage is TRBV21-1 and J usage is TRBJ1-5. TRBV21-1 is marked as a pseudogene. The CDR3 has 18 residues. CDR3 loop: CASSKATSPGTAGQPQHF. The CDR3 nucleotides are TGTGCCAGCAGCAAGGCGACATCACCAGGGACGGCGGGTCAGCCCCAGCATTTT.